This T cell receptor (beta chain) was sequenced in a study of blood T cell repertoires in COVID-19. Study processing details: Scientists estimated how many nucleated cells there were by amplifying reference gene primers. The data were produced by immunoSEQ multiplex PCR, yet TCRdb's version contains in-frame clones alone and is incomplete. V and J calls and clone size are as listed in that table; D and trimming were resolved from the DNA. The sample holds approximately 90,000 clones, around three quarters seen once. The V end lost 4 bases, the J end lost 1 base, and 14 bases lay between the germline ends. Germline assignment: CDR1 SGHDN and CDR2 FVKESK. The CDR3 is 15 residues long.

This TCR derives from a woman of 80 years or more with acute or convalescent COVID-19. Sequenced input: peripheral blood. The chain employs TRBV14 and TRBJ2-7, with D possibly TRBD1 on 5 matching bases. The chain's CDR3 is CASSPDSVNSYEQYF. DNA of the CDR3: TGTGCCAGCAGCCCCGACAGTGTGAATTCCTACGAGCAGTACTTC.